Listed below are T cell receptor beta chains from one sample, sequenced in a study of blood T cell repertoires in COVID-19. The assay was immunoSEQ multiplex PCR, and TCRdb's table has in-frame clones only and misses some. The table records some 130,000 clones, more than 75% of them present only once. The sample was peripheral blood. The receptors shown here come from a man between 60 and 70 years old who had recovered from COVID-19. The CDR3 runs from the conserved cysteine through the conserved F or W. D genes are given only for firm matches. Where a row states a size, it is once, few, many or the class of an expanded clone; other rows omit it.

j_gene,d_gene,abundance,v_gene,len,CDR3aa,CDR3nt
TRBJ1-1,-,-,TRBV7-2,14,CASSLGPGGTEAFF,TGTGCCAGCAGCTTAGGTCCGGGGGGCACTGAAGCTTTCTTT
TRBJ1-2,TRBD1,-,TRBV28,15,CASSLRDRVSYGYTF,TGTGCCAGCAGTTTACGGGACAGGGTGTCCTATGGCTACACCTTC
TRBJ2-7,TRBD2,few,TRBV7-2,18,CASSLDPSGPGLAYEQYF,TGTGCCAGCAGCTTAGATCCGTCTGGCCCGGGACTAGCCTACGAGCAGTACTTC
TRBJ2-5,-,-,TRBV20-1,15,CSASSFGGPEGTQYF,TGCAGTGCTAGTTCCTTCGGGGGGCCCGAGGGGACCCAGTACTTC
TRBJ1-2,-,few,TRBV18,14,CASSPGRGNYGYTF,TGTGCCAGCTCACCGGGAAGGGGGAACTATGGCTACACCTTC
TRBJ1-1,TRBD1,few,TRBV5-1,16,CASSPRYRGSNTEAFF,TGCGCCAGCAGCCCGCGTTACAGGGGATCGAACACTGAAGCTTTCTTT
TRBJ2-1,-,-,TRBV9,14,CASSAIGSYNEQFF,TGTGCCAGCAGCGCCATTGGCAGCTACAATGAGCAGTTCTTC
TRBJ2-5,TRBD1,few,TRBV28,13,CASSWPGQGAQYF,TGTGCCAGCAGTTGGCCGGGACAGGGGGCCCAGTACTTC
TRBJ1-4,TRBD1,-,TRBV6-6,16,CASSYPTGTFNEKLFF,TGTGCCAGCAGTTACCCGACAGGGACATTTAATGAAAAACTGTTTTTT
TRBJ2-7,TRBD2,-,TRBV4-1,17,CASSQVSRTSGHYEQYF,TGCGCCAGCAGCCAAGTCAGCCGGACTAGCGGTCACTACGAGCAGTACTTC
TRBJ1-1,-,-,TRBV28,13,CASSSPGVAEAFF,TGTGCCAGCAGTTCCCCGGGGGTGGCTGAAGCTTTCTTT
TRBJ2-2,TRBD1,once,TRBV7-3,14,CASSPQGATGELFF,TGTGCCAGCAGCCCGCAGGGGGCAACCGGGGAGCTGTTTTTT